This TCR beta chain was observed in a study of shared clonotypes between healthy human individuals (dated by TCRdb to about 2020). Background on the whole study: The cohort included three men and a couple of women between 18 and 49 years of age. To estimate repertoire size and how much clonotypes are shared between individuals, the study performed deep sequencing of blood TCR repertoires from roughly five healthy adults. Between about 0.9 and 10 billion PBMCs per donor were obtained by leukapheresis. Libraries were prepared and TCR repertoires were sequenced by different laboratories using diverse techniques, in order to increase sequencing depth and limit assay-specific biases.

CDR1 and CDR2 were assigned from the germline V gene (reference sequence) as SGHKS and YYEKEE. The CDR3 sequence holds 13 residues, the cysteine and phenylalanine included. Of all the DNA, just the CDR3 is kept, 39 bases in frame from base 1. V drops 1 base and J drops 1 base, leaving 5 bases in between. This clone appeared many times. There is no known antigen for this receptor. Nothing much larger sits one base from this clone, and base qualities are not available. Using the deep immunoSEQ assay, TCR CDR3 regions were amplified from genomic DNA by multiplex PCR. Extracted genomic DNA from each cell subset was distributed evenly across all wells of several immunoSEQ 96-well plates, and each plate was treated as a replicate. For unsorted PBMC, around 290 ng of genomic DNA, equivalent to around 30,000 T cell genomes, went into each replicate PCR. Ten immunoSEQ deep assay plates were used to sequence unsorted PBMC genomic DNA. Purified libraries were measured with a Qubit 3.0 fluorometer, size-checked on a Bioanalyzer 2100, and measured again with the KAPA Library Quantification kit. Each immunoSEQ 96-well plate was sequenced on its own single-read 150-cycle Illumina NextSeq 550 flow cell. In the paper's pipeline: The immunoSEQ output contained only junctional sequences without quality scores, so filtering could not match that applied to full-length reads. Sequences were annotated with PyIR, a Python wrapper for IgBLAST v1.9, and V/J genes and CDR3 were assigned using IMGT germline references. Reads were filtered out if the reads had weak V/J assignments (E-value above 1e-6), no CDR3, stop codons, out-of-frame junctions, or ambiguous translated residues. A V3J clonotype was defined by an identical inferred V gene, J gene, and CDR3 amino acid sequence. The percentage overlap between two repertoires was calculated by dividing the number of shared unique clonotypes by the size of the smaller repertoire. Repertoire richness was assessed with RTK rarefaction, the Chao1 estimator, and Recon v2.1 estimates of unobserved clonotypes. This is the immuneACCESS table as TCRdb keeps it, with only in-frame sequences that have V and J called. A part of the clones is gone; compared with another copy, unresolved V genes explain less than half, and the rest is unexplained. The V and J calls and the clone size are those of that table, but D and trimming were determined from the DNA. The table for this sample lists 490,000 or so clones; 75% to 85% of them were counted only once. 13% of the sample goes to the ten largest clones.

The donors were healthy, HIV-negative adults who had no recently reported acute infections or vaccinations. Every donor was a Caucasian adult residing in Nashville, Tennessee, USA. For unsorted samples, about 85 million PBMCs were counted and genomic DNA was extracted with the QIAamp DNA Blood Mini kit. Blood was collected by leukapheresis, and PBMCs were isolated by Ficoll-Histopaque density gradient centrifugation and then cryopreserved in liquid nitrogen vapor phase. What the work shows at the level of the full study, not this receptor alone: Based on pairwise subsampling, the degree of clonotype sharing among donors was expected to be affected by sequencing depth. The genetic and exposure-history diversity represented was limited by the small number of donors. Sampling was restricted to blood, and TCR repertoires in tissues likely differ from the TCR repertoires found in blood.

The TCR comes from a woman aged 40-49 years in good health. Some clones in this sample may be carry-over from other donors' samples. The rearranged segments are TRBV5-5 and TRBJ1-1, with no confident D gene call. The sequencing sample was made of PBMCs. CDR3 reads: CASSLKGNTEAFF. The base sequence is TGTGCCAGCAGCTTGAAAGGGAACACTGAAGCTTTCTTT.